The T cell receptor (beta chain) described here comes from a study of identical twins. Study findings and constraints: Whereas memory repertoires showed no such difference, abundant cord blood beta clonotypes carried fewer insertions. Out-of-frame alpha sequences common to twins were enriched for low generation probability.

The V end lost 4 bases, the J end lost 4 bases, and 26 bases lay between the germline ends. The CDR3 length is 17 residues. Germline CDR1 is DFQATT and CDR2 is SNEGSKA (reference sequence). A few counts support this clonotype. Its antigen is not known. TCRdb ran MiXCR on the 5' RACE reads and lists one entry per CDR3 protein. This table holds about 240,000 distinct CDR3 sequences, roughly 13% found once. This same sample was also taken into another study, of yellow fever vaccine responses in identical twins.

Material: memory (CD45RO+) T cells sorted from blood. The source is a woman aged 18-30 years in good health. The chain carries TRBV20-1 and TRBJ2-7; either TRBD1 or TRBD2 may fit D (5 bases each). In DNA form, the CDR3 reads TGCAGTGCTACCAGGTTTTGGGGGAGCCAGGGCAGTTACGAGCAGTACTTC. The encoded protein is CSATRFWGSQGSYEQYF.